The 21 T cell receptor beta chains below were found in one sample sequenced in a study of control samples from healthy donors and cancer patients. The repertoire was sequenced with immunoSEQ multiplex PCR; TCRdb's copy has only in-frame clones and lacks some. The sample consists of some 21,000 clones, 75% to 90% of them appearing once. Source material: PBMCs. The receptors here all came from a man between 60 and 70 years old with head and neck cancer.

V gene TRBV19 combines with J gene TRBJ1-6; 8 nucleotides match TRBD1. The CDR3 spans 13 residues. Germline V CDR1 and CDR2: LNHDA, SQIVND (reference sequence). With V trimmed by 10 bases and J by 7 bases, 6 bases remained unmatched. CDR3 in amino acids: CATSDRANSPLHF. DNA of the CDR3: TGTGCCACCTCGGACAGGGCAAATTCACCCCTCCACTTT. The full variable domain, completed using reference TRBV19 and TRBJ1-6, is DGGITQSPKYLFRKEGQNVTLSCEQNLNHDAMYWYRQDPGQGLRLIYYSQIVNDFQKGDIAEGYSVSREKKESFPLTVTSAQKNPTAFYLCATSDRANSPLHFGNGTRLTVT.

J is TRBJ1-1 and V is TRBV19; possibly TRBD1 for D (6 bases). The germline gives CDR1 LNHDA, CDR2 SQIVND (reference sequence). CDR3 length equals 14 residues. The V end was cut by 6 bases, the J end by 1 base, with 12 bases between. This CDR3 is CASRVTGQNTEAFF. CDR3 nucleotide sequence: TGTGCCAGTAGAGTTACAGGGCAGAACACTGAAGCTTTCTTT.

This chain uses TRBV3-1 (or the pseudogene TRBV3-2) with TRBJ1-2; D not certain. This CDR3 contains 13 residues. Germline CDR1 LGHDT, CDR2 YNNKEL (reference sequence). V gave up 1 base and J gave up 6 bases, with 9 bases separating them. This CDR3 is CASSQGKENGYTF. CDR3 bases: TGTGCCAGCAGCCAAGGGAAGGAAAATGGCTACACCTTC.

Written as DNA, the CDR3 is TGTGCCAGCAGCCAAAAGCCCCTGGCGGAGACCCAGTACTTC. Residues: CASSQKPLAETQYF. This chain connects TRBV3-1 (or the pseudogene TRBV3-2) to TRBJ2-5; no clear D. CDR3 size: 14 residues. V was clipped by 2 bases and J by 5 bases, with 12 bases between them. Germline V gene lookup returns CDR1 LGHDT and CDR2 YNNKEL (reference sequence).

This clone came up a few times. The genes are TRBV7-9 and TRBJ2-2; possible D gene TRBD1, 6 bases. CDR3 length: 14 amino acids. The germline CDR1 and CDR2 sequences are SEHNR and FQNEAQ (reference sequence). The V end was cut by 4 bases, the J end by 6 bases, with 12 bases between. This chain's CDR3 is CASSSQGEAGELFF. DNA of the CDR3: TGTGCCAGCAGCTCACAGGGTGAGGCCGGGGAGCTGTTTTTT.

The chain couples TRBV6-1 to TRBJ1-5; 7 nucleotides match TRBD1. The CDR3 runs to 15 residues. Germline CDR1 reads MNHNS; CDR2 reads SASEGT. J was trimmed by 1 base and V by 2 bases; bases with no gene match: 2. The CDR3 DNA is TGTGCCAGCAGTGAAAGGGGACAGAGCAATCAGCCCCAGCATTTT. Translated: CASSERGQSNQPQHF.

The rearrangement joins TRBV14 to TRBJ2-2, with TRBD1 matching over 9 bases. The junction had 7 bases not matched to a gene; V was cut back by 4 bases and J by 4 bases. Germline V gene data show CDR1 as SGHDN and CDR2 as FVKESK. This CDR3 comprises 16 residues. The CDR3 loop is CASSPRTGARTGELFF. The CDR3 nucleotides read TGTGCCAGCAGCCCGAGGACAGGGGCCCGCACCGGGGAGCTGTTTTTT.

The chain employs TRBV19 and TRBJ2-1; the D gene is possibly TRBD1 (5 bases). CDR3 length equals 18 residues. Germline loops: CDR1 LNHDA, CDR2 SQIVND (reference sequence). V was shortened by 8 bases and J by 6 bases, with 29 bases between the two germline ends. CDR3 residues: CASSSDTYRPVSGNEQFF. The CDR3, as DNA: TGTGCCAGTTCCTCGGACACTTACAGGCCAGTGTCAGGCAATGAGCAGTTCTTC.

The chain joins TRBV7-8 to TRBJ2-5, with TRBD2 matching over 7 bases. This CDR3 has 15 amino acids. Trimming removed 5 bases from V and 1 base from J; junction bases left unmatched: 7. Germline CDR1 SGHVS, CDR2 FQNEAQ. CDR3 sequence (DNA): TGTGCCAGCAGCCCAATACTAGCGACCCAAGAGACCCAGTACTTC. Amino acids: CASSPILATQETQYF.

The chain carries TRBV19 and TRBJ2-7, with D perhaps matching TRBD2 (6 bases). CDR3 size: 13 residues. Trimming left V 4 bases short and J 6 bases short, with 13 bases between. The germline gives CDR1 LNHDA, CDR2 SQIVND (reference sequence). CDR3 coding DNA: TGTGCCAGTAGTACCCGGGACTCTATCGAGCAGTACGTC. Protein: CASSTRDSIEQYV.

This chain links TRBV7-3 with TRBJ2-5; D is possibly TRBD1 (6 bases). Germline V gene sequence: CDR1 SGHTA, CDR2 FQGTGA. The CDR3 runs to 13 residues. Trimming removed 11 bases from V and 1 base from J, with 14 bases in between. CDR3 protein: CASRRGTQETQYF. The DNA for the CDR3 is TGTGCCTCCCGCAGGGGAACCCAAGAGACCCAGTACTTC.

This clone was detected only a few times. J is TRBJ2-1 and V is TRBV6-5, with a tentative D call TRBD2 (6 bases). Trimming removed 6 bases from V and 0 bases from J, with 9 bases in between. This CDR3 spans 14 amino acids. CDR1 is MNHEY, CDR2 SVGAGI, per germline. The CDR3: CASSTGGSYNEQFF. CDR3 sequence (DNA): TGTGCCAGCAGCACCGGGGGCTCCTACAATGAGCAGTTCTTC.

The genes are TRBV12-3 or TRBV12-4 and TRBJ1-5; D unresolved. The germline V and J ends were trimmed by 2 bases and 7 bases, with 9 bases remaining between them. The CDR3 totals 13 residues. CDR3 protein: CASSLKGDQPQHF. DNA for the CDR3: TGTGCCAGCAGTTTAAAGGGAGACCAGCCCCAGCATTTT.

V and J are TRBV6-5 and TRBJ1-2; 8 bases map to TRBD1. The junction had 11 bases not matched to a gene; V was cut back by 6 bases and J by 8 bases. CDR3 length equals 14 residues. From germline, CDR1 is MNHEY and CDR2 SVGAGI. CDR3 amino acids: CASRKTAAGGGYTF. The DNA of the CDR3 is TGTGCCAGCAGAAAGACCGCTGCAGGGGGCGGCTACACCTTC.

V is TRBV5-8 and J is TRBJ2-1; D is unresolved. The CDR3 length is 16 residues. V was pared by 3 bases and J by 0 bases, with 13 bases between. Germline V lookup: CDR1 SGHTS, CDR2 YDEGEE. The CDR3 nucleotides read TGTGCCAGCAGCTCCCAACTAAGCAGCTCCTACAATGAGCAGTTCTTC. Its protein is CASSSQLSSSYNEQFF.

This clone has only one observation. The chain has TRBV5-5 and TRBJ2-5; 8 positions agree with TRBD2. The germline V gene encodes CDR1 SGHKS and CDR2 YYEKEE (reference sequence). J lost 5 bases, V lost 0 bases, and 9 bases had no gene match. This CDR3 is built from 16 residues. The CDR3, as DNA: TGTGCCAGCAGCTTGGGTAGCGGGATCGATTCTGAGACCCAGTACTTC. This encodes CASSLGSGIDSETQYF. Filled out from reference TRBV5-5 and TRBJ2-5, the complete variable domain reads DAGVTQSPTHLIKTRGQQVTLRCSPISGHKSVSWYQQVLGQGPQFIFQYYEKEERGRGNFPDRFSARQFPNYSSELNVNALLLGDSALYLCASSLGSGIDSETQYFGPGTRLLVL.

This rearrangement joins TRBV18 to TRBJ2-1, with 9 bases identical to TRBD2. The CDR3 spans 17 residues. Trimming removed 0 bases from V and 4 bases from J; junction bases left unmatched: 7. Germline CDR1 is KGHSH and CDR2 is LQKENI. CDR3 nucleotides: TGTGCCAGCTCACCACCCGCGGGGGGGAGCCTTTACAATGAGCAGTTCTTC. Translated, it gives CASSPPAGGSLYNEQFF.

The chain couples TRBV11-2 to TRBJ2-1; D unclear. The CDR3 has 15 residues. The germline V and J ends were trimmed by 2 bases and 4 bases, with 12 bases remaining between them. Germline V CDR1 and CDR2: SGHAT, FQNNGV. The DNA for the CDR3 is TGTGCCAGCAGCTTAAGACTTACCGATTACAATGAGCAGTTCTTC. Its translation is CASSLRLTDYNEQFF.

The V gene is TRBV7-8, the J gene TRBJ2-3, with 9 nucleotides matching TRBD1. The CDR3 covers 16 residues. CDR1 is SGHVS and CDR2 is FQNEAQ in the germline V gene. The ends lost 5 bases at V and 7 bases at J; junction bases unmatched: 13. CDR3 region: CASSPGTGMVANTQYF. DNA for the CDR3: TGTGCCAGCAGCCCAGGGACAGGGATGGTCGCGAATACGCAGTATTTT. Full variable domain (outside the CDR3, taken from reference TRBV7-8 and TRBJ2-3): GAGVSQSPRYKVAKRGQDVALRCDPISGHVSLFWYQQALGQGPEFLTYFQNEAQLDKSGLPSDRFFAERPEGSVSTLKIQRTQQEDSAVYLCASSPGTGMVANTQYFGPGTRLTVL.

This sequence joins TRBV5-8 and TRBJ2-1; 8 positions agree with TRBD2. J lost 10 bases, V lost 3 bases, and 9 bases had no gene match. Germline lookup yields CDR1 SGHTS and CDR2 YDEGEE. The CDR3 loop spans 14 amino acids. CDR3 coding DNA: TGTGCCAGCAGCTCCCGAGGCGGCGGGAGGGAGCAGTTCTTC. Encoded protein: CASSSRGGGREQFF.

The chain links TRBV11-2 to TRBJ2-2, with D perhaps assigned TRBD1 or TRBD2 (5 bases each). CDR3 length: 17 residues. V was clipped by 3 bases and J by 3 bases, with 17 bases between them. Germline CDR1 SGHAT, CDR2 FQNNGV. The CDR3 nucleotides read TGTGCCAGCAGCTTTACTAGGGGCGGATGGTACACCGGGGAGCTGTTTTTT. This sequence encodes CASSFTRGGWYTGELFF.